The 22 T cell receptor beta chains given below trace back to one sample, sequenced in a study of T cells after yellow fever vaccination. Each CDR3 protein is one row after TCRdb ran MiXCR on the 5' RACE reads. The repertoire consists of approximately 580,000 distinct CDR3 sequences, with less than 20% occurring once and the leading ten covering approximately 15%. The material was PBMCs, obtained 5 days after the first yellow fever vaccination. Receptors were obtained from a man aged 18 to 30 who received the YFV17D yellow fever vaccine.

This chain uses TRBV5-4 with TRBJ2-1, with D possibly TRBD1 on 6 matching bases. The CDR3 is 14 residues long. From germline, CDR1 is SGHNT and CDR2 YYREEE (reference sequence). The V and J ends lost 4 bases and 6 bases respectively, with 14 bases between them. The DNA of the CDR3 is TGTGCCAGCAGCCCGAGGCTGGGGGCCAATGAGCAGTTCTTC. Translation: CASSPRLGANEQFF.

The chain combines TRBV10-3 with TRBJ2-7; the D gene is possibly TRBD2 (6 bases). Trimming pared 6 bases from V and 3 bases from J, leaving 18 bases between. From germline, CDR1 is ENHRY and CDR2 SYGVKD. This CDR3 has 15 amino acids. The DNA of the CDR3 is TGTGCCATCAGGGAAACTGACCCGGGGGACTACGAGCAGTACGTC. It encodes CAIRETDPGDYEQYV.

The table lists this clonotype with a few counts. CDR3 sequence (DNA): TGTGCCAGCACTTACCAACAGGGTGGAAATTCACCCCTCCACTTT. This encodes CASTYQQGGNSPLHF. V usage is TRBV2 and J usage is TRBJ1-6; D might be TRBD1 (6 bases). Trimming stripped 7 bases from V and 7 bases from J, with 17 bases between. Germline loops: CDR1 SNHLY, CDR2 FYNNEI. CDR3 length: 15 residues. The full variable domain, its missing parts supplied by reference TRBV2 and TRBJ1-6, is EPEVTQTPSHQVTQMGQEVILRCVPISNHLYFYWYRQILGQKVEFLVSFYNNEISEKSEIFDDQFSVERPDGSNFTLKIRSTKLEDSAMYFCASTYQQGGNSPLHFGNGTRLTVT.

This clonotype was detected a few times. The rearrangement links TRBV4-1 to TRBJ2-1; no definite D call. The CDR3 length is 16 residues. CDR1 is MGHRA, CDR2 YSYEKL, per germline. Trimming removed 0 bases at V and 0 bases at J, with 9 bases between. CDR3: CASSQDGPSSYNEQFF. CDR3 nucleotides: TGCGCCAGCAGCCAAGATGGGCCGAGCTCCTACAATGAGCAGTTCTTC.

J is TRBJ1-5 and V is TRBV5-5; weak D call: TRBD1 (6 bases). This CDR3 has 15 residues. Germline lookup yields CDR1 SGHKS and CDR2 YYEKEE (reference sequence). V was clipped by 6 bases and J by 2 bases, with 15 bases between them. CDR3 region: CASTPGGLGNQPQHF. The CDR3, as DNA: TGTGCCAGCACCCCCGGGGGCTTGGGCAATCAGCCCCAGCATTTT.

The chain recombines TRBV10-3 with TRBJ2-4, with D possibly matching TRBD1 (5 bases). The CDR3 is 14 residues long. V lost 10 bases and J 6 bases, leaving 19 bases between the germline ends. The germline gives CDR1 ENHRY, CDR2 SYGVKD. The CDR3 is CATQTESPPNIQYF. CDR3 nucleotides: TGTGCCACCCAGACAGAGTCTCCCCCAAACATTCAGTACTTC.

This clonotype was detected only a few times. CDR3 bases: TGTGCCAGCAGCTTTTCCCTCACTGAAGCTTTCTTT. Its protein is CASSFSLTEAFF. The gene calls are TRBV7-2 and TRBJ1-1; D uncertain. From germline, CDR1 is SGHTA and CDR2 FQGNSA. V was shortened by 3 bases and J by 4 bases, with 6 bases between the two germline ends. The CDR3 is 12 residues long. Variable domain in full (rest from reference TRBV7-2 and TRBJ1-1): GAGVSQSPSNKVTEKGKDVELRCDPISGHTALYWYRQSLGQGLEFLIYFQGNSAPDKSGLPSDRFSAERTGGSVSTLTIQRTQQEDSAVYLCASSFSLTEAFFGQGTRLTVV.

This clonotype was counted a few times. The gene calls are TRBV3-1 and TRBJ1-1; D is undetermined. The germline V gene encodes CDR1 LGHDT and CDR2 YNNKEL (reference sequence). The CDR3 has 15 amino acids. Trimming cost V 3 bases and J 7 bases, with 18 bases left between them. This CDR3 reads CASSQSPGRTGEAFF. Written as DNA, the CDR3 is TGTGCCAGCAGCCAGTCCCCCGGGCGGACGGGTGAAGCTTTCTTT. The complete variable domain, with remaining parts taken from reference TRBV3-1 and TRBJ1-1, reads DTAVSQTPKYLVTQMGNDKSIKCEQNLGHDTMYWYKQDSKKFLKIMFSYNNKELIINETVPNRFSPKSPDKAHLNLHINSLELGDSAVYFCASSQSPGRTGEAFFGQGTRLTVV.

This clonotype has only a few counts. This chain connects TRBV5-1 to TRBJ2-1, with 8 bases aligning to TRBD2. Germline loops: CDR1 SGHRS, CDR2 YFSETQ. V lost 4 bases and J lost 6; bases outside the gene matches: 12. CDR3 length equals 16 residues. CDR3 in amino acids: CASSLDLAGESNEQFF. DNA of the CDR3: TGCGCCAGCAGCCTGGATCTAGCGGGCGAGTCCAATGAGCAGTTCTTC. The full variable domain, in which reference TRBV5-1 and TRBJ2-1 provide the parts outside the CDR3, is KAGVTQTPRYLIKTRGQQVTLSCSPISGHRSVSWYQQTPGQGLQFLFEYFSETQRNKGNFPGRFSGRQFSNSRSEMNVSTLELGDSALYLCASSLDLAGESNEQFFGPGTRLTVL.

Only a few counts were recorded for this clonotype. The V call is TRBV29-1, the J call TRBJ2-1; no clear D gene. Germline CDR1 and CDR2: SQVTM and ANQGSEA. Trimming left V 7 bases short and J 0 bases short, with 10 bases between. CDR3 length equals 13 residues. CDR3: CSAELPSYNEQFF. The CDR3 DNA is TGCAGCGCCGAACTCCCCTCCTACAATGAGCAGTTCTTC.

This clonotype was observed a handful of times. The rearrangement links TRBV28 to TRBJ2-1; D is unresolved. This CDR3 is built from 14 residues. Looked up from germline, CDR1 is MDHEN and CDR2 is SYDVKM. V lost 10 bases and J 0 bases, leaving 13 bases between the germline ends. The CDR3 spells CATRAVFSYNEQFF. The DNA for the CDR3 is TGTGCCACCAGAGCAGTGTTCTCCTACAATGAGCAGTTCTTC.

The chain employs TRBV7-3 and TRBJ1-2; D remains unclear. This CDR3 has 15 residues. From germline, CDR1 is SGHTA and CDR2 FQGTGA. V was pared by 0 bases and J by 3 bases, with 11 bases between. The CDR3 spells CASSLTGMADYGYTF. The CDR3 nucleotides are TGTGCCAGCAGCTTAACGGGGATGGCCGACTATGGCTACACCTTC.

This clonotype turned up a few times. The chain has TRBV7-9 and TRBJ1-4; TRBD1 agrees at 11 bases. Germline V CDR1 and CDR2: SEHNR, FQNEAQ (reference sequence). The length of the CDR3 is 15 residues. J was trimmed by 6 bases and V by 4 bases; bases with no gene match: 4. The CDR3 DNA sequence: TGTGCCAGCAGCTACGGACAGGGGGCTTATGAAAAACTGTTTTTT. Encoded protein: CASSYGQGAYEKLFF. The whole variable domain, remainder taken from reference TRBV7-9 and TRBJ1-4, is DTGVSQNPRHKITKRGQNVTFRCDPISEHNRLYWYRQTLGQGPEFLTYFQNEAQLEKSRLLSDRFSAERPKGSFSTLEIQRTEQGDSAMYLCASSYGQGAYEKLFFGSGTQLSVL.

This clonotype was counted only a few times. The chain carries TRBV4-3 and TRBJ2-3; D is perhaps TRBD1 (5 bases). The CDR3 is made up of 16 amino acids. Trimming pared 0 bases from V and 5 bases from J, leaving 15 bases between. Germline CDR1 reads LGHNA; CDR2 reads YSLEER. In nucleotides, the CDR3 is TGCGCCAGCAGCCAAGATCCGCGCGACAGTGGAGATACGCAGTATTTT. Translating it yields CASSQDPRDSGDTQYF.

This chain links TRBV10-1 with TRBJ2-5; D gene ambiguous. Trimming took off 8 bases at V and 7 bases at J, with 20 bases between the two ends. Looked up from germline, CDR1 is WNHNN and CDR2 is SYGVQD (reference sequence). The length of the CDR3 is 14 residues. CDR3 residues: CASLGDPGGGTQYF. The CDR3 DNA is TGCGCCAGCTTGGGTGATCCCGGTGGTGGGACCCAGTACTTC.

This clonotype occurred a few times. The chain is built from TRBV12-3 or TRBV12-4 and TRBJ2-7; D may be TRBD2 (5 bases). V lost 6 bases to trimming and J lost 4 bases, with 22 bases between them. CDR3 size: 16 residues. The CDR3 DNA follows: TGTGCCAGCAGCCTTAGTGTCGGGGAGTCGATATACGAGCAGTACTTC. It is translated as CASSLSVGESIYEQYF.

The chain recombines TRBV7-2 with TRBJ2-1, with 11 bases lining up with TRBD2. After removal of 5 bases from V and 9 bases from J, the junction contained 9 bases not matched to a gene. The CDR3 is made up of 15 amino acids. From germline, CDR1 is SGHTA and CDR2 FQGNSA. The CDR3 DNA sequence: TGTGCCAGCAGCCCCCAGGGGACTAGCGGCTTTGAGCAGTTCTTC. This codes for CASSPQGTSGFEQFF.

The CDR3 here is CASRRYISTDTQYF. CDR3 coding DNA: TGTGCCAGCAGAAGGTACATCAGCACAGATACGCAGTATTTT. The chain couples TRBV12-3 or TRBV12-4 to TRBJ2-3; D gene uncertain. The CDR3 length is 14 residues. With 6 bases removed from V and 0 bases from J, the gap between germline ends came to 10 bases.

The chain has TRBV6-6 and TRBJ2-3; 7 nucleotides match TRBD1. The germline V gene has CDR1 MNHNY and CDR2 SVGAGI (reference sequence). V shed 8 bases, J shed 4 bases, and the junction held 6 bases outside the gene matches. CDR3 length: 13 amino acids. The CDR3: CASRQGESDTQYF. Written as DNA, the CDR3 is TGTGCCAGCCGTCAGGGGGAATCAGATACGCAGTATTTT.

This chain connects TRBV5-1 to TRBJ2-1; TRBD1 matches 12 bases. With 0 bases clipped from V and 12 bases from J, the junction kept 7 bases outside the gene matches. CDR1 is SGHRS, CDR2 YFSETQ, per germline. The CDR3 has 15 amino acids. Here the CDR3 reads CASSLAGGQGAGQFF. The CDR3 nucleotides are TGCGCCAGCAGCTTGGCCGGGGGACAGGGGGCCGGGCAGTTCTTC.

The chain recombines TRBV5-1 with TRBJ2-1, with TRBD2 as a possible D gene (5 bases). The germline V gene encodes CDR1 SGHRS and CDR2 YFSETQ. The CDR3 length is 15 residues. The V gene lost 3 bases and the J gene lost 8 bases, with 18 bases spanning the gap. As DNA, the CDR3 is TGCGCCAGCAGCTGGAGCGGAGGCCGTGTCGATGAGCAGTTCTTC. Protein sequence: CASSWSGGRVDEQFF. The variable domain in full, completed from reference TRBV5-1 and TRBJ2-1, reads KAGVTQTPRYLIKTRGQQVTLSCSPISGHRSVSWYQQTPGQGLQFLFEYFSETQRNKGNFPGRFSGRQFSNSRSEMNVSTLELGDSALYLCASSWSGGRVDEQFFGPGTRLTVL.

The rearrangement uses TRBV7-2 and TRBJ2-1; 8 bases agree with TRBD2. The V gene's germline CDR1 is SGHTA and CDR2 FQGNSA. With 6 bases clipped from V and 8 bases from J, the junction kept 12 bases outside the gene matches. This CDR3 has 15 amino acids. Written as DNA, the CDR3 is TGTGCCAGCAGGGCTCCGGGACTAGAAACCTATGAGCAGTTCTTC. Translation: CASRAPGLETYEQFF.